This entry is about one TCR beta chain. Its antigen remains unknown. The sample is drawn from a study of shared clonotypes between healthy human individuals. Study overall: The study drew on two women and three men aged 18 to 49 as donors. Overall study results and limits: It was the non-shared clonotypes that had lower generation probabilities than clonotypes shared by all four donors.

The data were produced by immunoSEQ multiplex PCR, yet TCRdb's version contains in-frame clones alone and is incomplete. The sample contains around 2.1 million clones, around 95% of which appear only once. It was into CD45RA+ naive and CD45RA-negative memory subsets that the CD4+ cells were split. The CDR3 runs to 15 residues. Germline CDR1 is LNHDA and CDR2 is SQIVND (reference sequence). V lost 7 bases, J lost 0 bases, and 15 bases lay in between. This TCR was sampled from a young man in good health. The V gene is TRBV19, the J gene TRBJ1-2, with D possibly being TRBD1 (6 bases). Sequenced input: naive CD4+ T cells sorted from blood. Described subset: CD45RA+ positively selected. The CDR3 here is CASKRQGTTNYGYTF. CDR3 bases: TGTGCCAGTAAGAGGCAGGGGACAACTAACTATGGCTACACCTTC.